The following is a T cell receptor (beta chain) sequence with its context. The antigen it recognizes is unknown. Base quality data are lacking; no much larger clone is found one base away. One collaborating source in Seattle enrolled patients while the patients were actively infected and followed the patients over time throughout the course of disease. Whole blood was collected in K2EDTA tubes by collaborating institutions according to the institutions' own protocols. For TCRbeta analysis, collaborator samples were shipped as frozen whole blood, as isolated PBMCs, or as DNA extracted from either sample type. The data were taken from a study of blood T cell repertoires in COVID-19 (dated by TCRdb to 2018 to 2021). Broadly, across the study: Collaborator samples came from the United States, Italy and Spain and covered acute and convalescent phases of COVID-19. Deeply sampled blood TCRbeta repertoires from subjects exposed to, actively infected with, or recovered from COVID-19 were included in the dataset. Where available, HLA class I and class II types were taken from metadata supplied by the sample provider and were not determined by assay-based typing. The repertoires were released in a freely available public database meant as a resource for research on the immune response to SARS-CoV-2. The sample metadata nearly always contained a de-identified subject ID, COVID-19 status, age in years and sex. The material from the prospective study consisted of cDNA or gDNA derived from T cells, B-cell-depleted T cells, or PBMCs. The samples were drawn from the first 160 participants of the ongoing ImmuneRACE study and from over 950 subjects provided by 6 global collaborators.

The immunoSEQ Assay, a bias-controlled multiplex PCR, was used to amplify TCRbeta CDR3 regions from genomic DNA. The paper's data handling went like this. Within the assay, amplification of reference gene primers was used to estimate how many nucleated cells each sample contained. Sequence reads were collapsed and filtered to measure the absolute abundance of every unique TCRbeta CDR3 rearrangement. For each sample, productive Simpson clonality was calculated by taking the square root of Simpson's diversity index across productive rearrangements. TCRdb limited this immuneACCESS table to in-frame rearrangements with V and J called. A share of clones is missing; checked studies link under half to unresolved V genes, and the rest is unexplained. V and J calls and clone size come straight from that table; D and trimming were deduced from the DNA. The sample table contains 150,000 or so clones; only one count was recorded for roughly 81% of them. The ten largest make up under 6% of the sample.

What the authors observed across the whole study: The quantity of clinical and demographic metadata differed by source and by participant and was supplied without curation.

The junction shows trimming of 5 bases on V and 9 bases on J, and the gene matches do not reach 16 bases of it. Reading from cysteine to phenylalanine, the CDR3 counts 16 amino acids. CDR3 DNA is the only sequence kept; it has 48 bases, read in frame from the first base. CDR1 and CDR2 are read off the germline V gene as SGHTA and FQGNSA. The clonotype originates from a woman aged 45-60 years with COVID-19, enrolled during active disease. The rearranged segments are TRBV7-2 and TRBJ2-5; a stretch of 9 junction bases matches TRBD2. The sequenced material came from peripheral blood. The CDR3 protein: CASSPPLGGGASPQYF. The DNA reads TGTGCCAGCAGCCCGCCTCTAGGCGGGGGGGCATCCCCCCAGTACTTC.